This entry is about one T cell receptor beta chain. The target antigen is unknown. The authors reverse transcribed all of the isolated RNA, so sequencing captured expressed TCRB transcripts. Here immunoSEQ multiplex PCR was the method, and the copy in TCRdb shows in-frame clones only, minus some. Of about 270,000 clones in the sample, approximately 14% were seen once. The record originates from a study of beta chain features in type 1 diabetes. The J segment lost 3 bases and the V segment lost 0 bases, leaving 2 bases of the junction unmatched. The CDR3 loop spans 14 amino acids. CDR1 is SGDLS, CDR2 YYNGEE, per germline. Study observations and caveats: Type 1 diabetes patients showed a moderate but significant shortening of TCRB CDR3s in all four CD4+ subsets.

This clonotype originated in a man aged 25 to 40 with type 1 diabetes. The chain has TRBV9 and TRBJ1-1, with 7 bases fitting TRBD1. The specimen was naive CD4+ T cells from blood. The chain's CDR3 is CASSVGGQDTEAFF. Here the CDR3 DNA reads TGTGCCAGCAGCGTAGGAGGACAGGACACTGAAGCTTTCTTT.